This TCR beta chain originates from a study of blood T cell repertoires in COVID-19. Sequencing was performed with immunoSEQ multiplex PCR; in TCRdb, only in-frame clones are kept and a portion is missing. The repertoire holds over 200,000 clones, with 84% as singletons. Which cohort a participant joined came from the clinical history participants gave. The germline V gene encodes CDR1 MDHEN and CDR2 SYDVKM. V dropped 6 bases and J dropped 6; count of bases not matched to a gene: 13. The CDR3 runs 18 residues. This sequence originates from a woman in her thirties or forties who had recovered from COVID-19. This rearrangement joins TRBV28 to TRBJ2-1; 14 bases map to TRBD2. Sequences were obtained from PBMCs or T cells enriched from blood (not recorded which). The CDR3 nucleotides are TGTGCCAGCAGCCTATCCGGACTAGCGGGAGGTAGAGTCAATGAGCAGTTCTTC. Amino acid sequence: CASSLSGLAGGRVNEQFF.